Listed below are T cell receptor beta chains from one sample, sequenced in a study of identical twins. One entry per CDR3 protein, called by TCRdb with MiXCR from the 5' RACE reads. The data hold 510,000 or so distinct CDR3 sequences, with roughly 15% observed a single time. In addition, the sample was reused for a study of yellow fever vaccine responses in identical twins.

The sequenced material came from CD4+ T cells sorted from blood. These TCRs come from a woman aged 18 to 35 in good health. CDR3s include the opening cysteine and the closing phenylalanine or tryptophan. A D gene is named only where the DNA matches it firmly. Clone sizes are given selectively: once, few, many, or a class where the clone is expanded.

V: TRBV12-3/TRBV12-4; size: few; J: TRBJ2-1; D: TRBD1; DNA: TGTGCCAGCAAAAACCGGGACAGCAATGAGCAGTTCTTC; CDR3: CASKNRDSNEQFF
V: TRBV29-1; size: -; J: TRBJ1-1; D: TRBD1; DNA: TGCAGCGCCGCAGGCGACAGGGCGAACACTGAAGCTTTCTTT; CDR3: CSAAGDRANTEAFF
V: TRBV4-1; size: -; J: TRBJ2-5; D: TRBD1; DNA: TGCGCCAGCAGCCAGACAGGGAAACAAGAGACCCAGTACTTC; CDR3: CASSQTGKQETQYF
V: TRBV24-1; size: few; J: TRBJ2-7; D: TRBD2; DNA: TGTGCCACCAGTGCCAAGGGACTAGCGGGAGTGTACGAGCAGTACTTC; CDR3: CATSAKGLAGVYEQYF
V: TRBV3-1; size: -; J: TRBJ2-7; D: TRBD1; DNA: TGTGCCAGCAGCCAAGAAGACAGGGGATCCTACGAGCAGTACTTC; CDR3: CASSQEDRGSYEQYF
V: TRBV12-3/TRBV12-4; size: -; J: TRBJ2-7; D: -; DNA: TGTGCCAGCAGTTTGGGGGGAAAGGCGAACGAGCAGTACTTC; CDR3: CASSLGGKANEQYF
V: TRBV20-1; size: few; J: TRBJ2-5; D: TRBD2; DNA: TGCAGTGCTAGACGAGCGGGGGGCAACCAAGAGACCCAGTACTTC; CDR3: CSARRAGGNQETQYF
V: TRBV20-1; size: -; J: TRBJ2-1; D: -; DNA: TGCAGTGCTACCGGCGGAGTGGCCGGTAGTGAGCAGTTCTTC; CDR3: CSATGGVAGSEQFF
V: TRBV6-1; size: few; J: TRBJ2-3; D: -; DNA: TGTGCCACCGCAATCGGGCCCCGAGGAGTAACAGATACGCAGTATTTT; CDR3: CATAIGPRGVTDTQYF
V: TRBV12-3/TRBV12-4; size: -; J: TRBJ1-2; D: TRBD1; DNA: TGTGCCAGCAGTTTAACCGAATCGACAGGGGAGGATGGCTACACCTTC; CDR3: CASSLTESTGEDGYTF
V: TRBV20-1; size: few; J: TRBJ2-1; D: -; DNA: TGCAGTGCTAGATTGGGGAGCTCCTACAATGAGCAGTTCTTC; CDR3: CSARLGSSYNEQFF
V: TRBV20-1; size: -; J: TRBJ1-3; D: -; DNA: TGCAGTGCTAGAGATCCTTCGAGCTCTGGAAACACCATATATTTT; CDR3: CSARDPSSSGNTIYF
V: TRBV6-5; size: -; J: TRBJ1-2; D: -; DNA: TGTGCCAGCAGTTACTCGTACCGGGCTAACTATGGCTACACCTTC; CDR3: CASSYSYRANYGYTF
V: TRBV5-1; size: few; J: TRBJ2-6; D: -; DNA: TGCGCCAGCAGCAGCGGGACAGCGTCCTCTGGGGCCAACGTCCTGACTTTC; CDR3: CASSSGTASSGANVLTF
V: TRBV24-1; size: few; J: TRBJ2-1; D: TRBD2; DNA: TGTGCCACCAGTGACGCCTCGGCGGGAGCCGGCAATGAGCAGTTCTTC; CDR3: CATSDASAGAGNEQFF
V: TRBV20-1; size: few; J: TRBJ2-5; D: -; DNA: TGCAGTGCTATATCTCCCTACACACAAGAGACCCAGTACTTC; CDR3: CSAISPYTQETQYF
V: TRBV7-2; size: -; J: TRBJ2-1; D: TRBD2; DNA: TGTGCCAGCAGCCTCATACTAGCGGGAGACACTGAGCAGTTCTTC; CDR3: CASSLILAGDTEQFF
V: TRBV24-1; size: many; J: TRBJ2-2; D: -; DNA: TGTGCCACCAGCGGCACAGGGACGAACACCGGGGAGCTGTTTTTT; CDR3: CATSGTGTNTGELFF
V: TRBV5-5; size: -; J: TRBJ2-2; D: -; DNA: TGTGCCAGCAGGCCCCCCGTCAGGGTTGGGACCGGGGAGCTGTTTTTT; CDR3: CASRPPVRVGTGELFF
V: TRBV5-1; size: once; J: TRBJ2-1; D: -; DNA: TGCGCCAGCCATACAGGGAGCTCCTACAATGAGCAGTTCTTC; CDR3: CASHTGSSYNEQFF
V: TRBV20-1; size: many; J: TRBJ2-5; D: -; DNA: TGCACCGCTGGAGGCCCCGGGGCCCAGTACTTC; CDR3: CTAGGPGAQYF
V: TRBV4-2; size: few; J: TRBJ2-1; D: -; DNA: TGTGCCAGCAGCCAAGCTGGCTTTGAGCAGTTCTTC; CDR3: CASSQAGFEQFF
V: TRBV4-1; size: few; J: TRBJ2-5; D: -; DNA: TGCGCCAGCAGCCAAACGGGACTCTGGATGGAGACCCAGTACTTC; CDR3: CASSQTGLWMETQYF
V: TRBV12-3/TRBV12-4; size: -; J: TRBJ2-5; D: -; DNA: TGTGCCAGCAGTTTAGCGGGGGGACAGCGAAGGGAGACCCAGTACTTC; CDR3: CASSLAGGQRRETQYF
V: TRBV10-3; size: few; J: TRBJ2-7; D: TRBD2; DNA: TGTGCCATCATGGGGGGGAGCTCCTACGAGCAGTACTTC; CDR3: CAIMGGSSYEQYF
V: TRBV7-8; size: -; J: TRBJ1-2; D: -; DNA: TGTGCCAGCAGCCCGGGACCCCGGGGCTATGGCTACACCTTC; CDR3: CASSPGPRGYGYTF
V: TRBV12-3/TRBV12-4; size: many; J: TRBJ2-2; D: TRBD2; DNA: TGTGCCAGCAGTTTTGGGGGGGCGAACACCGGGGAGCTGTTTTTT; CDR3: CASSFGGANTGELFF
V: TRBV20-1; size: -; J: TRBJ1-1; D: -; DNA: TGCAGTGTTACCCGCCGGGCCTCAGGTGGGCCTGAAGCTTTCTTT; CDR3: CSVTRRASGGPEAFF
V: TRBV6-1; size: few; J: TRBJ2-2; D: TRBD2; DNA: TGTGCCAGCAGTGAACCGGGACTAGGGAAGACCGGGGAGCTGTTTTTT; CDR3: CASSEPGLGKTGELFF
V: TRBV12-3/TRBV12-4; size: -; J: TRBJ2-3; D: -; DNA: TGTGCCAGCAGTGTCGCCGGGACAGGGATTAGCGGGAGCCTCACAGATACGCAGTATTTT; CDR3: CASSVAGTGISGSLTDTQYF
V: TRBV4-2; size: few; J: TRBJ2-7; D: -; DNA: TGTGCCAGCAGCCCCGATTTAGACAGGTCTACGAGCGAGCAGTACTTC; CDR3: CASSPDLDRSTSEQYF
V: TRBV12-3/TRBV12-4; size: many; J: TRBJ2-4; D: -; DNA: TGTGCCAGCAGTTCTGACCGGGGGTCGAACATTCAGTACTTC; CDR3: CASSSDRGSNIQYF
V: TRBV4-1; size: -; J: TRBJ2-1; D: -; DNA: TGCGCCAGCAGCCATCAGACCGGATTAGCGGTCTATGAGCAGTTCTTC; CDR3: CASSHQTGLAVYEQFF
V: TRBV20-1; size: few; J: TRBJ1-5; D: TRBD1; DNA: TGCAGTGCTCCTACGGGACAGGGCAAGTCGGGCAATCAGCCCCAGCATTTT; CDR3: CSAPTGQGKSGNQPQHF
V: TRBV11-2; size: few; J: TRBJ2-1; D: -; DNA: TGTGCCAGCAGCTTTCAGGGGCCCACTTACAATGAGCAGTTCTTC; CDR3: CASSFQGPTYNEQFF